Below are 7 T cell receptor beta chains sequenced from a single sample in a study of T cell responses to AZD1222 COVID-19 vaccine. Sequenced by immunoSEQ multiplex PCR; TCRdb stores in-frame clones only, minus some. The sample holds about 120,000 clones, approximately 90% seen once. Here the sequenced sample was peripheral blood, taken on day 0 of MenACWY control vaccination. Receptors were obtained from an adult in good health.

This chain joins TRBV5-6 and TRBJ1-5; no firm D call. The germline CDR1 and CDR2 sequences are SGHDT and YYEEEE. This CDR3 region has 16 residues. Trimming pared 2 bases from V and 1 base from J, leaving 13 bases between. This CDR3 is CASSLQTGRSNQPQHF. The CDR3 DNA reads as TGTGCCAGCAGCTTACAGACCGGACGGAGCAATCAGCCCCAGCATTTT. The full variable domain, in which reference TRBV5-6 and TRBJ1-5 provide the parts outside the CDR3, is DAGVTQSPTHLIKTRGQQVTLRCSPKSGHDTVSWYQQALGQGPQFIFQYYEEEERQRGNFPDRFSGHQFPNYSSELNVNALLLGDSALYLCASSLQTGRSNQPQHFGDGTRLSIL.

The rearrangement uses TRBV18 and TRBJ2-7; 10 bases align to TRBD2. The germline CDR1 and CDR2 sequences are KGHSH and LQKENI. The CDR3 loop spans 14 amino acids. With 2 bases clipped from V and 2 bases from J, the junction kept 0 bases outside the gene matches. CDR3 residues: CASSPGTSAYEQYF. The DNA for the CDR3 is TGTGCCAGCTCACCAGGGACTAGCGCCTACGAGCAGTACTTC. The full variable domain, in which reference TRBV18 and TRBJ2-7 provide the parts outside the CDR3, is NAGVMQNPRHLVRRRGQEARLRCSPMKGHSHVYWYRQLPEEGLKFMVYLQKENIIDESGMPKERFSAEFPKEGPSILRIQQVVRGDSAAYFCASSPGTSAYEQYFGPGTRLTVT.

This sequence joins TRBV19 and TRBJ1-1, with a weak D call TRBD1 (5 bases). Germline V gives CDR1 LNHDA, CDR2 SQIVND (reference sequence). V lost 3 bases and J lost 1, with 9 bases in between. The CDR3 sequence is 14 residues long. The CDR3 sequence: CASSIQTENTEAFF. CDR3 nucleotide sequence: TGTGCCAGTAGTATTCAGACAGAGAACACTGAAGCTTTCTTT. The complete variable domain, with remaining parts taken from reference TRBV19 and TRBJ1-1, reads DGGITQSPKYLFRKEGQNVTLSCEQNLNHDAMYWYRQDPGQGLRLIYYSQIVNDFQKGDIAEGYSVSREKKESFPLTVTSAQKNPTAFYLCASSIQTENTEAFFGQGTRLTVV.

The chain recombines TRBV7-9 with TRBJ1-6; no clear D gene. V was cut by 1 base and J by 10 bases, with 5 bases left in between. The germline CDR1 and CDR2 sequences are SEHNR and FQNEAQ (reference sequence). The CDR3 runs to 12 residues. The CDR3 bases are TGTGCCAGCAGCTTAGGGGGATCACCCCTCCACTTT. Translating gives CASSLGGSPLHF.

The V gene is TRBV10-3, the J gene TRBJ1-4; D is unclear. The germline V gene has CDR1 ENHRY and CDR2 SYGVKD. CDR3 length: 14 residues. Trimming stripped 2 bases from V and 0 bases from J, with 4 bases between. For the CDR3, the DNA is TGTGCCATCAGTGAGGGATCAACTAATGAAAAACTGTTTTTT. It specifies CAISEGSTNEKLFF.

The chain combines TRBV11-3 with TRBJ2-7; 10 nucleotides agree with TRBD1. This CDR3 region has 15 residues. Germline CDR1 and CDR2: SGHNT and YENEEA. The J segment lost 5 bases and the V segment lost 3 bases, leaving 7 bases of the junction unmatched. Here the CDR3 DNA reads TGTGCCAGCAGCTTGCCGGGACAGGGGCCCCACGAGCAGTACTTC. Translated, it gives CASSLPGQGPHEQYF.

The CDR3 spells CASSFPTPGQGYSVSYEQYF. DNA for the CDR3: TGTGCCAGCAGTTTCCCCACTCCGGGACAGGGGTATTCCGTCTCCTACGAGCAGTACTTC. The V call is TRBV27, the J call TRBJ2-7; TRBD1 matches at 10 bases. Germline CDR1 reads MNHEY; CDR2 reads SMNVEV (reference sequence). V was clipped by 3 bases and J by 0 bases; unmatched bases: 17. The CDR3 is made up of 20 amino acids.